This T cell receptor (beta chain) was captured in a study of T cells in Graves' hyperthyroidism and ophthalmopathy. There were TCR beta CDR3 regions amplified from RNA transcripts. The TCR CDR3 first-round RT-PCR relied on the HTBI primer set. Using its own MiXCR run on the multiplex PCR reads, TCRdb lists one record per CDR3 protein. This table has about 580,000 distinct CDR3 sequences, 40% to 55% appearing once. Findings and limits, study-wide: Most thyroid clonotypes that were expanded above 0.001 also turned up in blood. A model built on 13 V-J features separated ophthalmopathy from stable hyperthyroidism.

The CDR3 sequence is 13 residues long. In germline, CDR1 is SGHAT, CDR2 FQDESV (reference sequence). The V gene lost 5 bases and the J gene lost 6 bases, with 13 bases spanning the gap. The definition of stable Graves' hyperthyroidism was no ophthalmopathy progression within 18 months. These patients, aged 18 to 65, had recently diagnosed hyperthyroidism lasting under 2 months. This clonotype was seen once. Its antigen is unidentified. This receptor was taken from a woman under 30 with Graves' hyperthyroidism. Sequencing used peripheral blood or thyroid tissue (not recorded which). The chain has TRBV11-1 and TRBJ1-2; no definite D call. In DNA, the CDR3 is TGTGCCAGCAGCGGAAGAGACGGGAATGGCTACACCTTC. It translates to CASSGRDGNGYTF.